This TCR beta chain is from a study of blood T cell repertoires in COVID-19. During active infection, Seattle patients enrolled and were then monitored through disease. Between the trimmed V and J ends, which lost 0 bases and 5 bases, there was a span of 7 bases. Germline-derived CDR1 and CDR2 are SGHTA and FQGNSA. CDR3 size: 13 residues. Assay: immunoSEQ multiplex PCR; the TCRdb copy retains only in-frame clones and omits some. In the table there are nearly 350,000 clones, almost 90% of which are singletons. The rearrangement joins TRBV7-2 to TRBJ1-1; possibly TRBD1 for D (5 bases). This sequence originates from a woman aged 70 to 79 with COVID-19, enrolled during active disease. Sequencing used peripheral blood. The CDR3: CASSLAHRTEAFF. The CDR3 nucleotides are TGTGCCAGCAGCTTAGCGCACAGGACTGAAGCTTTCTTT.